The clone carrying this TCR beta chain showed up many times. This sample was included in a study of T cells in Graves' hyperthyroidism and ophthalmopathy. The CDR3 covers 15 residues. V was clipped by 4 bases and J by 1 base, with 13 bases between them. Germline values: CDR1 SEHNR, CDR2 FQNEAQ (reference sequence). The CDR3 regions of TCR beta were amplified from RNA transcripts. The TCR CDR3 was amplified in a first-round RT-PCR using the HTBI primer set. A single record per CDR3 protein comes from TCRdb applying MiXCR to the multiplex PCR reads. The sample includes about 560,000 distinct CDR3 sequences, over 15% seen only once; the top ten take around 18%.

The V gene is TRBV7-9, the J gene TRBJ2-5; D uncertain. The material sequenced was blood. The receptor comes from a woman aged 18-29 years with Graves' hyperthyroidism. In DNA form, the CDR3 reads TGTGCCAGCAGCTCCCCTGAGGACGGCCAAGAGACCCAGTACTTC. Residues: CASSSPEDGQETQYF.